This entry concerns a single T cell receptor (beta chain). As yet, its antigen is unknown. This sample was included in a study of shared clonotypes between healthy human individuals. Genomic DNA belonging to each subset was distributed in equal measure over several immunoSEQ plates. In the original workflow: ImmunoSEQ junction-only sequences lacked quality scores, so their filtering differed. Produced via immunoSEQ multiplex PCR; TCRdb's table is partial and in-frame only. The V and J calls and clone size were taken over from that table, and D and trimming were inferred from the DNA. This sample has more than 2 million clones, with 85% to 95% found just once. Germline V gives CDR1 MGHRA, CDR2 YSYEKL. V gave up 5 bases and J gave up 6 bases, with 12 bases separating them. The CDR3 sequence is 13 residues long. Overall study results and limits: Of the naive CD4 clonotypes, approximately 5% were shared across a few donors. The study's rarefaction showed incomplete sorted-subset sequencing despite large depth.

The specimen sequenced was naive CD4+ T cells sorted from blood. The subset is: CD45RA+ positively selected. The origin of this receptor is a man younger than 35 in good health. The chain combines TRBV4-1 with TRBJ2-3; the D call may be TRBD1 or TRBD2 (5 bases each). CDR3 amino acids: CASSRRGEDTQYF. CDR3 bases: TGCGCCAGCAGCAGACGGGGCGAGGATACGCAGTATTTT.